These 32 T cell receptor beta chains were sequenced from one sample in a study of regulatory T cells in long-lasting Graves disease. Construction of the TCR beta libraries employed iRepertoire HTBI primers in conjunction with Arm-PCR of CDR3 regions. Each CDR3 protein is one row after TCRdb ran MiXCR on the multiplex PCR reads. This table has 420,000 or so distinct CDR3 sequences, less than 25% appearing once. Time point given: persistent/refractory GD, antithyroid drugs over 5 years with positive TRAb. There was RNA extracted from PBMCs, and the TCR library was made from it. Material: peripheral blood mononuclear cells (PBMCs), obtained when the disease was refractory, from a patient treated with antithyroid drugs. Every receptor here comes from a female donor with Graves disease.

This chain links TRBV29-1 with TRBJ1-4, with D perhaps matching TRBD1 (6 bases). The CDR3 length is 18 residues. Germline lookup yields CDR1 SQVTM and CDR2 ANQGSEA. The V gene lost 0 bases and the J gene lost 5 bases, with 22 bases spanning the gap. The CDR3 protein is CSVEDPDGQPAGNEKLFF. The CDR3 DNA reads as TGCAGCGTTGAAGATCCCGACGGACAGCCCGCTGGGAATGAAAAACTGTTTTTT.

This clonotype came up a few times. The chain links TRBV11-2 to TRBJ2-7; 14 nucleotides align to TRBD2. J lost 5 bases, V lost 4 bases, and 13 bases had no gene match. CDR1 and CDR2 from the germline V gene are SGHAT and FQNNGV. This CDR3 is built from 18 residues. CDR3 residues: CASSWKTSGRAFLDEQYF. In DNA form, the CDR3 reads TGTGCCAGCAGCTGGAAGACTAGCGGGAGGGCATTCCTGGACGAGCAGTACTTC.

In nucleotides, the CDR3 is TGTGCCAGCAGCTCGGAGGGGGGAACCTATGGCTACACCTTC. This sequence encodes CASSSEGGTYGYTF. V usage is TRBV28 and J usage is TRBJ1-2, with a tentative D call TRBD1 (6 bases). The CDR3 covers 14 residues. Trimming stripped 6 bases from V and 4 bases from J, with 15 bases between. In germline, CDR1 is MDHEN, CDR2 SYDVKM.

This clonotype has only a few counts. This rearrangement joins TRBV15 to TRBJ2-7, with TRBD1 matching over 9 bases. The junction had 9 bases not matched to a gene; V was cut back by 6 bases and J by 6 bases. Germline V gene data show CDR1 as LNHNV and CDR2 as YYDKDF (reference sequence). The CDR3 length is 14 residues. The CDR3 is CATSLDRGIFEQYF. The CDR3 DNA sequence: TGTGCCACCAGTCTTGACAGGGGGATTTTCGAGCAGTACTTC. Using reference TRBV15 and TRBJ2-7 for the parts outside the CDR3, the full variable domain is DAMVIQNPRYQVTQFGKPVTLSCSQTLNHNVMYWYQQKSSQAPKLLFHYYDKDFNNEADTPDNFQSRRPNTSFCFLDIRSPGLGDTAMYLCATSLDRGIFEQYFGPGTRLTVT.

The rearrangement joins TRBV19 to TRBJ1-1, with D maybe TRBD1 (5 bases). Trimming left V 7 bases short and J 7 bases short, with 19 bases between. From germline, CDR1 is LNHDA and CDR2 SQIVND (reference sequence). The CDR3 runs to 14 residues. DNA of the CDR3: TGTGCCAGTACGAGGGGCGTAGATGGGGGTGAAGCTTTCTTT. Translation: CASTRGVDGGEAFF.

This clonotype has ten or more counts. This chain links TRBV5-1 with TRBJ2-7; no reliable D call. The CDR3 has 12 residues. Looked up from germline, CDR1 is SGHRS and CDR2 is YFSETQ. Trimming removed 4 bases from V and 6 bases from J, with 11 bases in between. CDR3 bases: TGCGCCAGCAGCCCGTCCTCCGGCGAGCAGTACTTC. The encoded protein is CASSPSSGEQYF.

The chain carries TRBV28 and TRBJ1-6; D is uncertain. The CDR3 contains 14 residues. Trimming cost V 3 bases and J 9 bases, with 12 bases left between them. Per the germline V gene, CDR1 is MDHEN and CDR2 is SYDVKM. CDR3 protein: CASSFRGGPSPLHF. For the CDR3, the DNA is TGTGCCAGCAGTTTTCGCGGAGGTCCTTCACCCCTCCACTTT.

This CDR3 reads CASSYSTGFEQYF. CDR3 DNA sequence: TGTGCCAGCAGTTACTCGACAGGGTTCGAGCAGTACTTC. This chain joins TRBV6-2 or TRBV6-3 and TRBJ2-7, with 7 bases lining up with TRBD1. CDR1 and CDR2 (germline): MNHEY, SVGEGT. V lost 0 bases, J lost 6 bases, and 2 bases stayed unmatched. This CDR3 region has 13 residues.

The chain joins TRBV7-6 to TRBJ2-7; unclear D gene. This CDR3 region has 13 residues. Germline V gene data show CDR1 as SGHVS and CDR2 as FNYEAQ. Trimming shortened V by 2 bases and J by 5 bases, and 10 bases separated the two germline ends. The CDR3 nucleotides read TGTGCCAGCAGCTTAAGAATCACAGACGAGCAGTACTTC. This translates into CASSLRITDEQYF.

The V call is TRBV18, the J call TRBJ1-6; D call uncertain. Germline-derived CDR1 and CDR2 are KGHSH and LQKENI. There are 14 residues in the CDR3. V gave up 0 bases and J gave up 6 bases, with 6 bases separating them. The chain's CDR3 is CASSPPGFNSPLHF. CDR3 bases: TGTGCCAGCTCACCACCAGGGTTTAATTCACCCCTCCACTTT. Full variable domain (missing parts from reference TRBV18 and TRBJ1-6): NAGVMQNPRHLVRRRGQEARLRCSPMKGHSHVYWYRQLPEEGLKFMVYLQKENIIDESGMPKERFSAEFPKEGPSILRIQQVVRGDSAAYFCASSPPGFNSPLHFGNGTRLTVT.

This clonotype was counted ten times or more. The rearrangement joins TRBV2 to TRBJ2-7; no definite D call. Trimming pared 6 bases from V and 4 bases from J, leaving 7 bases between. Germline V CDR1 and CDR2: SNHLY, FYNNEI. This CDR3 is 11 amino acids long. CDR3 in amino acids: CASSSRYEQYF. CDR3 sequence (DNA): TGTGCCAGCAGCTCCAGGTACGAGCAGTACTTC.

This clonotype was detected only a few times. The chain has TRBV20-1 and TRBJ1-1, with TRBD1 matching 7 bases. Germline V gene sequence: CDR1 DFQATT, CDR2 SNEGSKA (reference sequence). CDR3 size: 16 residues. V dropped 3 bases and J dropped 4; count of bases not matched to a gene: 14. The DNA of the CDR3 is TGCAGTGCTAGGGGGCTGGGGCGGCGGGACAGCACTGAAGCTTTCTTT. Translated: CSARGLGRRDSTEAFF.

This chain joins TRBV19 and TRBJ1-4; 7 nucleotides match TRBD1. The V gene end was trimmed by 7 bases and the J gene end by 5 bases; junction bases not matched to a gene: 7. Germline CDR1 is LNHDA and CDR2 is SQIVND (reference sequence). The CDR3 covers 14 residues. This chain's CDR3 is CASTSGRGNEKLFF. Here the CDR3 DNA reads TGTGCCAGTACCTCGGGCAGGGGGAATGAAAAACTGTTTTTT.

The CDR3 DNA sequence: TGTGCCAGCAGCCAGGGATTGACAGGGGCTAATTCACCCCTCCACTTT. It codes for CASSQGLTGANSPLHF. The rearrangement uses TRBV3-1 and TRBJ1-6; 8 bases fit TRBD1. V shed 3 bases and J 6 bases; nucleotides not matched to a gene: 7. Germline-derived CDR1 and CDR2 are LGHDT and YNNKEL (reference sequence). CDR3 length: 16 amino acids.

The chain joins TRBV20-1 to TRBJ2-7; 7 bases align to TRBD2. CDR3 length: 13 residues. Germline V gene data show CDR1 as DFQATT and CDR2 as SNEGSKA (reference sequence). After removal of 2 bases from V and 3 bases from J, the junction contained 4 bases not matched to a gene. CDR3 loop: CSARWEGRYEQYF. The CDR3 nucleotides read TGCAGTGCTAGATGGGAGGGTCGCTACGAGCAGTACTTC.

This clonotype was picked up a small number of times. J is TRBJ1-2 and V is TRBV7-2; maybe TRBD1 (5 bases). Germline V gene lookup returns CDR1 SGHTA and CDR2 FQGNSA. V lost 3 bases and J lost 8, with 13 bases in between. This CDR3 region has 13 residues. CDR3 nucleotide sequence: TGTGCCAGCAGCTTGGGGGTTACTAGAGGCTACACCTTC. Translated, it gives CASSLGVTRGYTF.

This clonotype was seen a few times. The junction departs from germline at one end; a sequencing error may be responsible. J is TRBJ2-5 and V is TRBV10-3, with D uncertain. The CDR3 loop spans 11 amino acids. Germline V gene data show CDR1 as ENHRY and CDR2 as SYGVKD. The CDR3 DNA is TGTGTCATCAGTGAGTTGGAGACCCAGTACTTC. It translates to CVISELETQYF.

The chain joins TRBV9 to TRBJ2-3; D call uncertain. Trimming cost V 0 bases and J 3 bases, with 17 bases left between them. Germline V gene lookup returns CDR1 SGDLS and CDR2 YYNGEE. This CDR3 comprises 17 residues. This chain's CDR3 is CASSVASPVLTTDTQYF. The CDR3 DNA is TGTGCCAGCAGCGTAGCCAGCCCAGTCCTGACGACAGATACGCAGTATTTT.

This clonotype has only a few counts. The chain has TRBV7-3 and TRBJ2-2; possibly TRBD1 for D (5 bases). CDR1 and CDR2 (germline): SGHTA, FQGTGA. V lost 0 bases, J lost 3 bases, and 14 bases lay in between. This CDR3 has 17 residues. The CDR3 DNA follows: TGTGCCAGCAGCTTAACAGGGGTGGAGTTTGACACCGGGGAGCTGTTTTTT. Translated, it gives CASSLTGVEFDTGELFF.

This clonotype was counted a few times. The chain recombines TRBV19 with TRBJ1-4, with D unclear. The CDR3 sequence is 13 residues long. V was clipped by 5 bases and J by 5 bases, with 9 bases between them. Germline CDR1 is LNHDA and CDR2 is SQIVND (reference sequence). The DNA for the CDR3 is TGTGCCAGTAGTTCGTGGAGAAATGAAAAACTGTTTTTT. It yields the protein CASSSWRNEKLFF.

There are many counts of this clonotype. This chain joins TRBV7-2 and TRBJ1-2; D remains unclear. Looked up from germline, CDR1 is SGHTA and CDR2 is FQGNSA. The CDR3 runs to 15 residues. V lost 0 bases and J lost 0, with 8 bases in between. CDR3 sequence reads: CASSLAFGSNYGYTF. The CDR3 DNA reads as TGTGCCAGCAGCTTAGCGTTTGGGTCTAACTATGGCTACACCTTC.

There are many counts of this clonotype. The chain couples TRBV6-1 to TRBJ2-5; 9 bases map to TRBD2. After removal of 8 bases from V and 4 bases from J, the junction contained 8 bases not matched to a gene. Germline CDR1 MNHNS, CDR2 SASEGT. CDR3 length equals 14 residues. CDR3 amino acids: CASFSAGGGETQYF. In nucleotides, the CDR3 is TGTGCCAGCTTTTCGGCGGGAGGGGGAGAGACCCAGTACTTC.

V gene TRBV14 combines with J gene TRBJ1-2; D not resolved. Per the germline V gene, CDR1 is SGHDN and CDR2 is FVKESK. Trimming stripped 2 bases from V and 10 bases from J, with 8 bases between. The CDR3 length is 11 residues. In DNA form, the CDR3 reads TGTGCCAGCAGCCAACCTCCCGCCTACACCTTC. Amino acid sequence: CASSQPPAYTF.

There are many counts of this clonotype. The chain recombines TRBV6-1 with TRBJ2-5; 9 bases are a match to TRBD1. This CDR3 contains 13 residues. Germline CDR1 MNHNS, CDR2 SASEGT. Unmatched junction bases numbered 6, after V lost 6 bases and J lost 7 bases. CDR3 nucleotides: TGTGCCAGCAGCGGGACGGGACAGGGGACCCAGTACTTC. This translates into CASSGTGQGTQYF.

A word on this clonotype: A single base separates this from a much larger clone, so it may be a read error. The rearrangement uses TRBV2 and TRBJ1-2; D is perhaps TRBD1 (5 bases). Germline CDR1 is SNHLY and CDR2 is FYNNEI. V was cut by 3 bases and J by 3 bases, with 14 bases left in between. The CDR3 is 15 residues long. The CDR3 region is CASSEDGGGHYGYTF. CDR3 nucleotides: TGTGCCAGCAGTGAGGACGGGGGAGGTCACTATGGCTACACCTTC.

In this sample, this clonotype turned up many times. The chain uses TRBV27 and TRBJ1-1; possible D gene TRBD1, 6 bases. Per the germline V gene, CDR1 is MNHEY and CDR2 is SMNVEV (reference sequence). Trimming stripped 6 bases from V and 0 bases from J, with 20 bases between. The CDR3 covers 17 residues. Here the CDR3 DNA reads TGTGCCAGCAGAAACCAAAAGATAGGGGGAATGAACACTGAAGCTTTCTTT. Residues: CASRNQKIGGMNTEAFF.

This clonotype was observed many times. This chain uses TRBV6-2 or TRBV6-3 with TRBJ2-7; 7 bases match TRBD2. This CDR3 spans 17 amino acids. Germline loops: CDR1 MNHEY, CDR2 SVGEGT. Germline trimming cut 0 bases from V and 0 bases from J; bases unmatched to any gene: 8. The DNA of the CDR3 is TGTGCCAGCAGTTACTCGACTGCCAGCGGGAACTCCTACGAGCAGTACTTC. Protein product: CASSYSTASGNSYEQYF.

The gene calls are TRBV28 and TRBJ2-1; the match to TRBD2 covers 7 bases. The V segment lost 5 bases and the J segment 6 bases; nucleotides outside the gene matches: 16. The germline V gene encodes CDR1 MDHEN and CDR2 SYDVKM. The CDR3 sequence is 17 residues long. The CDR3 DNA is TGTGCCAGCAGTCCCCGACCCAGACTAGCCACCCCCAATGAGCAGTTCTTC. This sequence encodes CASSPRPRLATPNEQFF.

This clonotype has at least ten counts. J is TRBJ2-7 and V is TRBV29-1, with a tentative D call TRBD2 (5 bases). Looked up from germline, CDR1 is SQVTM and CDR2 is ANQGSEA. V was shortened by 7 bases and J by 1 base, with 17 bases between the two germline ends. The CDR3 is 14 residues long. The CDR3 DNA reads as TGCAGCGCAAGATCTCCCGGGAAGTCCTACGAGCAGTACTTC. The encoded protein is CSARSPGKSYEQYF.

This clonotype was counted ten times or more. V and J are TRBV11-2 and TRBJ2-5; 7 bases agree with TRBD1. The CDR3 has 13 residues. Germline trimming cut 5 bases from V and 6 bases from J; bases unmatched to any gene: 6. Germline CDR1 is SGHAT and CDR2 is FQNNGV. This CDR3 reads CASSQTGRQTQYF. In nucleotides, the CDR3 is TGTGCCAGCAGCCAGACAGGGCGGCAGACCCAGTACTTC.

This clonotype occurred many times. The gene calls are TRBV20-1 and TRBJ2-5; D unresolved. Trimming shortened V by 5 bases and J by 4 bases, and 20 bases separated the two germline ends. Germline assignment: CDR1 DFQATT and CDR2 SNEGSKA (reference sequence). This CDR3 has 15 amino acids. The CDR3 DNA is TGCAGTGCTCGCCGGACCGTGGGGTTTGGAGAGACCCAGTACTTC. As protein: CSARRTVGFGETQYF.

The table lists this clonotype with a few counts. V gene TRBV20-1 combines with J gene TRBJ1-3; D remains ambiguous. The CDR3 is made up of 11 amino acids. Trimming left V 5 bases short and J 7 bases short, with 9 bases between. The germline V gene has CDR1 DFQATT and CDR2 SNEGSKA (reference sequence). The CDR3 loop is CSAAQINTIYF. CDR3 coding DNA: TGCAGTGCTGCGCAGATTAACACCATATATTTT.